This T cell receptor beta chain was identified during a study of molecular identifiers for immune sequencing clone quantification. Study at large: Within a replicate experiment, RNA obtained from either around 20,000 or 100,000 naive CD8 cells was divided into five aliquots, and four of those aliquots were then sequenced.

The germline V gene encodes CDR1 LGHNA and CDR2 YSLEER. This CDR3 spans 15 amino acids. Trimming pared 0 bases from V and 2 bases from J, leaving 10 bases between. Between roughly 18,000 and 1,100,000 sorted cells, with 10%, 30% or 50% RNA, yielded naive CD8 libraries. Isolation of naive CD8 T cells was achieved by sorting on a CD8+CD4-CCR7+CD45RA+ phenotype. This clonotype was counted a few times. The antigen is not known. Via MiXCR, TCRdb re-called the PCR reads, giving one row per CDR3 protein. The profile shows nearly 650,000 distinct CDR3 sequences, 25% of them singletons. Study-wide findings and caveats: Same-barcode identical TCR molecules could make highly expanded clones look smaller than they are.

The source is a human donor in good health. Some libraries in this study had Jurkat cell RNA spiked in. The rearrangement links TRBV4-3 to TRBJ1-1; D is undetermined. Sequenced input: naive CD8+ T cells from blood, with Jurkat cell RNA spiked in. As to subset: FACS-sorted CD8+CD4-CCR7+CD45RA+ naive T cells. The CDR3 here is CASSQDQGRNTEAFF. CDR3 coding DNA: TGCGCCAGCAGCCAAGATCAAGGGCGAAACACTGAAGCTTTCTTT.